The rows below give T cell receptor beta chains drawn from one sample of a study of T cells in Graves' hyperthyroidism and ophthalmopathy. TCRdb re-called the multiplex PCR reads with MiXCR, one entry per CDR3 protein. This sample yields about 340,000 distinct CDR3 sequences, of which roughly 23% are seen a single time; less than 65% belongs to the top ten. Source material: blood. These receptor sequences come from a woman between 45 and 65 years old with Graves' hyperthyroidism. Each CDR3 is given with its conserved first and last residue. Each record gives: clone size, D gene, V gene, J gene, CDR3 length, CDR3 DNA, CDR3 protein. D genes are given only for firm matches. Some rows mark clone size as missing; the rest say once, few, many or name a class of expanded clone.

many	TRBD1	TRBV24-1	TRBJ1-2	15	TGTGCCACCAGTGATCCCGGACAGGCGGACTATGGCTACACCTTC	CATSDPGQADYGYTF
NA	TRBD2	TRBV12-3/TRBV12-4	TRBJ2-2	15	TGTGCCAGCTGTCGGGGAGGGGAAGACACCGGGGAGCTGTTTTTT	CASCRGGEDTGELFF
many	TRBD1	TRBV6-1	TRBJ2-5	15	TGTGCCAGCAGTTATCCGGGACAGGGGGTTGAGACCCAGTACTTC	CASSYPGQGVETQYF
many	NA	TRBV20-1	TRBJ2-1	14	TGCAGTGCTTCCAGGGGCAACAGATACAATGAGCAGTTCTTC	CSASRGNRYNEQFF
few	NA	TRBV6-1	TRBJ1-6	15	TGTGCCAGCAGGACAGAGCTCTCCTATAATTCACCCCTCCACTTT	CASRTELSYNSPLHF
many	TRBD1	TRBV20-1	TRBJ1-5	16	TGCAGTGCTAGAGAGCCTCAGGGACAGGGTGTCCAGCCCCAGCATTTT	CSAREPQGQGVQPQHF
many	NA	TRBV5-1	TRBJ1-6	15	TGCGCCAGCAGCTTGGACGGGAGGTTAAATTCACCCCTCCACTTT	CASSLDGRLNSPLHF
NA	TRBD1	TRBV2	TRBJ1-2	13	TGTGCCAGCAGCAGGGACAGCGACTATGGCTACACCTTC	CASSRDSDYGYTF
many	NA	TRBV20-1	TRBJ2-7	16	TGCAGTGCTTACTACACCAGACAGGCTAGCCTTGGCGAGCAGTACTTC	CSAYYTRQASLGEQYF
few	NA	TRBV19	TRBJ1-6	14	TGTGCCAGTAGTCTAGGACAGAGCAATTCACCCCTCCACTTT	CASSLGQSNSPLHF
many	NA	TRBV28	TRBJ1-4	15	TGTGCCAGCAGAGACCACACACAAACTAATGAAAAACTGTTTTTT	CASRDHTQTNEKLFF
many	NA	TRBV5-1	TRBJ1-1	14	TGCGCCAGCAGCTTGGGTGTATCGACCACTGAAGCTTTCTTT	CASSLGVSTTEAFF
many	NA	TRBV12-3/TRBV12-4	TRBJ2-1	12	TGTGCCAGCAGTCCCCTCAACAATGAGCAGTTCTTC	CASSPLNNEQFF
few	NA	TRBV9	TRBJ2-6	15	TGTGCCAGCAGCGTAGACAGGGCTGGGGCCAACGTCCTGACTTTC	CASSVDRAGANVLTF
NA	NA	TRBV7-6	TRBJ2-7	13	TGTGCCAGCAGCCAACAACAGGGCTACGAGCAGTACTTC	CASSQQQGYEQYF
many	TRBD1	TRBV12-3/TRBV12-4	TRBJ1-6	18	TGTGCCAGCAACACCCGGACAGGGGCGAGCTCCTATAATTCACCCCTCCACTTT	CASNTRTGASSYNSPLHF
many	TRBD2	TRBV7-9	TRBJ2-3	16	TGTGCCAGCAGCCCAACGACCCGGGGGGTCACAGATACGCAGTATTTT	CASSPTTRGVTDTQYF
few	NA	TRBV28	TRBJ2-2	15	TGTGCCAGCGTCGAGAGCAGGGGAAGGACCGGGGAGCTGTTTTTT	CASVESRGRTGELFF
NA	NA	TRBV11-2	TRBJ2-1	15	TGTGCCAGCAGCTTGAGGCTCGATAGGAAGGTTGAGCAGTTCTTC	CASSLRLDRKVEQFF
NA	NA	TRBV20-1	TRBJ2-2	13	TGCAGTCCATGGACGCGGAGAACCGGGGAGCTGTTTTTT	CSPWTRRTGELFF
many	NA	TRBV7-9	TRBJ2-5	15	TGTGCCAGCAGCTTCCTCGGGACACCCCAAGAGACCCAGTACTTC	CASSFLGTPQETQYF
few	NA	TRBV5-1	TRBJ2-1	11	TGCGCCAGCAGCCGGGAGAATGAGCAGTTCTTC	CASSRENEQFF
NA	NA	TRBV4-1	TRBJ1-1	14	TGCGCCAGCAGCCCTATCGGGGGGTACACTGAAGCTTTCTTT	CASSPIGGYTEAFF
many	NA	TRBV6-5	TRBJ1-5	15	TGTGCCAGCAGTTACTCAGGGGCTAGCAATCAGCCCCAGCATTTT	CASSYSGASNQPQHF
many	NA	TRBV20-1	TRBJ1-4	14	TGCAGTGCTAGGGTCGGAGGATCGTCGGAAAAACTGTTTTTT	CSARVGGSSEKLFF
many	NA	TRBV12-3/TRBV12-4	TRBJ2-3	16	TGTGCCAGCAGTCCTCTAGGTGGGTTTAGTGGAGATACGCAGTATTTT	CASSPLGGFSGDTQYF
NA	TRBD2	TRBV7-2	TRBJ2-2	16	TGTGCCAGCAGCTTAGGACTAGCGGGAGGCACCGGGGAGCTGTTTTTT	CASSLGLAGGTGELFF
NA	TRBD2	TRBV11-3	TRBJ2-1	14	TGTGCCAGCAACACTAGCGGGTGCCACAATGAGCAGTTCTTC	CASNTSGCHNEQFF